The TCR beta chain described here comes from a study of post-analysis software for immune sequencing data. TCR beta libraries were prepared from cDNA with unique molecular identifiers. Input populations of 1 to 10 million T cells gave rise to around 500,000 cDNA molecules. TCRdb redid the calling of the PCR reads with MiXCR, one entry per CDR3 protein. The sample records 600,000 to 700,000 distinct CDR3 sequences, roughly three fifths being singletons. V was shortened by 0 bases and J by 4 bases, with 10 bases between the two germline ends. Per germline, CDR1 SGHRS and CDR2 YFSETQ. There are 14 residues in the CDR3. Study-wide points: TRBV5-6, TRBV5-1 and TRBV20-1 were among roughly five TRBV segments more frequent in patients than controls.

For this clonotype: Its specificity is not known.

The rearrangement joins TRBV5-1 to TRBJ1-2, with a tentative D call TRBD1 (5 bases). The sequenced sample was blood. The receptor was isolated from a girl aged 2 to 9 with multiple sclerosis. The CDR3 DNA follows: TGCGCCAGCAGCTTGGAGACAGAGTCCTATGGCTACACCTTC. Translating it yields CASSLETESYGYTF.